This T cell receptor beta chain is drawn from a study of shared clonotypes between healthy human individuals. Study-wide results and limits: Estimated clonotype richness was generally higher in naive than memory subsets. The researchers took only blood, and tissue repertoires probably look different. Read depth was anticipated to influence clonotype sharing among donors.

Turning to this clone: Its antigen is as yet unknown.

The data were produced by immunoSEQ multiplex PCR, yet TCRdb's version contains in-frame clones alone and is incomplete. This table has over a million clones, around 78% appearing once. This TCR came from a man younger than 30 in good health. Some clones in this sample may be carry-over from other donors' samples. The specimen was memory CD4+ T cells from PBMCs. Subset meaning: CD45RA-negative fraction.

In DNA, the CDR3 is TGTGCCAGCAGCGAGGGCAAAAGGGGGCGAAACATTCAGTACTTC. It is translated as CASSEGKRGRNIQYF. J is TRBJ2-4 and V is TRBV9; 7 bases align to TRBD1. The V segment lost 3 bases and the J segment 6 bases; nucleotides outside the gene matches: 9. Per the germline V gene, CDR1 is SGDLS and CDR2 is YYNGEE. The CDR3 spans 15 residues. Filled out from reference TRBV9 and TRBJ2-4, the complete variable domain reads DSGVTQTPKHLITATGQRVTLRCSPRSGDLSVYWYQQSLDQGLQFLIQYYNGEERAKGNILERFSAQQFPDLHSELNLSSLELGDSALYFCASSEGKRGRNIQYFGAGTRLSVL.